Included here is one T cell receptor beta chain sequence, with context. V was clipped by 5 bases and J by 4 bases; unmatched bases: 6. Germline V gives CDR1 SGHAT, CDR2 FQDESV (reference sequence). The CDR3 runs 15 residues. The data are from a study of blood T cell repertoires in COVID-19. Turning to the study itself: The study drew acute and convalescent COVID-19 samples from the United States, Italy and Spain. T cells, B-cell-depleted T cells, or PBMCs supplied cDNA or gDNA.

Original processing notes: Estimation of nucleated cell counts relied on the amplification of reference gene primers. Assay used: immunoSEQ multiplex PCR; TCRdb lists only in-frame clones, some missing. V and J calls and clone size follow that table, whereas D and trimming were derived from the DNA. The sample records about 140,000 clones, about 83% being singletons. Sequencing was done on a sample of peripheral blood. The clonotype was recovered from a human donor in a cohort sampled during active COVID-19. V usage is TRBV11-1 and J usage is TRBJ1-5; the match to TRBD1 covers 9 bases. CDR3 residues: CASSRGQGPNQPQHF. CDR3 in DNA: TGTGCCAGCAGCCGGGGACAGGGCCCTAATCAGCCCCAGCATTTT.